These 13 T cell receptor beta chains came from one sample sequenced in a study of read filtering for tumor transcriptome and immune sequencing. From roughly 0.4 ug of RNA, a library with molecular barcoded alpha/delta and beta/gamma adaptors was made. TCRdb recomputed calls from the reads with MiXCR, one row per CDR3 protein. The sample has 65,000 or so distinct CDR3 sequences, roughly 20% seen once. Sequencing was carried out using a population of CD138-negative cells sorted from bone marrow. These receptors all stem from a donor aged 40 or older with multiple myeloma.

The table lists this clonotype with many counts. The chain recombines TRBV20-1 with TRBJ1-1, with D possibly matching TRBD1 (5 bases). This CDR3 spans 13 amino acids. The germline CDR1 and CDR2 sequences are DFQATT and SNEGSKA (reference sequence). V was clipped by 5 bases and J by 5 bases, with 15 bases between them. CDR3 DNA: TGCAGTGCTCCCTCGACAGCGGGGACTGAAGCTTTCTTT. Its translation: CSAPSTAGTEAFF.

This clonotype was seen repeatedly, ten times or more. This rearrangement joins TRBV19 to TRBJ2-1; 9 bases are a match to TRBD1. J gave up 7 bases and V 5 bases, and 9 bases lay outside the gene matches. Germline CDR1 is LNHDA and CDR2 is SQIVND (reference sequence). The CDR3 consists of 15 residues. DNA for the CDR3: TGTGCCAGTAGTCCGCGGACAGGGGTAATAAATGAGCAGTTCTTC. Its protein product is CASSPRTGVINEQFF.

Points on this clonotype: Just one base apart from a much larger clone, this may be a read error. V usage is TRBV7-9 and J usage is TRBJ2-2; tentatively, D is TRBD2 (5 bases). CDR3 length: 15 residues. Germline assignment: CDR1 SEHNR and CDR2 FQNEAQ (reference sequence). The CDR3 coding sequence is TGTGCCAGCAGCTTGACTCCCGCCAACACCGGGGAGCTGTATTTT. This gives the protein CASSLTPANTGELYF.

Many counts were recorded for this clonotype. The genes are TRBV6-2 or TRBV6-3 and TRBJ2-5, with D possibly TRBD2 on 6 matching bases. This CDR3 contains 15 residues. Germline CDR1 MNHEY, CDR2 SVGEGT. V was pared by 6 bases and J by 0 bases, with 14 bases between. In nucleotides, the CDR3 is TGTGCCAGCAGGGCCCTTGGGGGGTACCAAGAGACCCAGTACTTC. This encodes CASRALGGYQETQYF.

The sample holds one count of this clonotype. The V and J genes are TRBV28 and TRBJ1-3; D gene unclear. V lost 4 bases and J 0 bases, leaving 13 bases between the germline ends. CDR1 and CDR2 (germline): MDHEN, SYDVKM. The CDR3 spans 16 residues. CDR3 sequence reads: CASSSEDGYSGNTIYF. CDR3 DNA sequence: TGTGCCAGCAGTTCCGAGGACGGATACTCTGGAAACACCATATATTTT.

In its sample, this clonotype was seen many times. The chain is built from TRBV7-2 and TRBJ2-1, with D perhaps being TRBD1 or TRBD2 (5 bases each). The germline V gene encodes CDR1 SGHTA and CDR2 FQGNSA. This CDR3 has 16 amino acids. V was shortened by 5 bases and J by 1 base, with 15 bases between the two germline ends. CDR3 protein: CASSRDLMGSYNEQFF. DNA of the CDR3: TGTGCCAGCAGCAGGGACCTTATGGGGTCCTACAATGAGCAGTTCTTC.

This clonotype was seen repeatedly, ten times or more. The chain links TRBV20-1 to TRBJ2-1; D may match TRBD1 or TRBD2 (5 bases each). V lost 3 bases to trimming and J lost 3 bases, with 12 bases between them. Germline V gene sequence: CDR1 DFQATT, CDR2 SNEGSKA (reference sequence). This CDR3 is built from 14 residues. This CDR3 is CSAREAGSYNEQFF. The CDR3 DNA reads TGCAGTGCTAGGGAGGCAGGGAGCTACAATGAGCAGTTCTTC.

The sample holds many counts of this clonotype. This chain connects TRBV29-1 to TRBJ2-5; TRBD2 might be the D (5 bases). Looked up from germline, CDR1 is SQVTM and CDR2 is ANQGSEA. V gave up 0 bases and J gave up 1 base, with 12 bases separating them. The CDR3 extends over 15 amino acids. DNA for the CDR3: TGCAGCGTTGAAGAAAACGCGGGCCGCCAAGAGACCCAGTACTTC. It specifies CSVEENAGRQETQYF.

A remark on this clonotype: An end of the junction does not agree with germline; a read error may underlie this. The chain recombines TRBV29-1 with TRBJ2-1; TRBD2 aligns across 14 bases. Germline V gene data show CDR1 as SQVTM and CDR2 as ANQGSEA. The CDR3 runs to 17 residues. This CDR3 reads CSVGRRTSGRRTDVQFF. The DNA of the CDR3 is TGTAGCGTTGGGCGCCGGACTAGCGGGAGGAGGACGGATGTGCAGTTCTTC.

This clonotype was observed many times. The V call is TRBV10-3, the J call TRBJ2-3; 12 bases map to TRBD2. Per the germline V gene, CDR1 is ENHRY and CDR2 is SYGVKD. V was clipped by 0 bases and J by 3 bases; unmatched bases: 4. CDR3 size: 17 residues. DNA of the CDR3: TGTGCCATCAGTGAGTCGACTAGCGGGAGTCGTACAGATACGCAGTATTTT. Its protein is CAISESTSGSRTDTQYF.

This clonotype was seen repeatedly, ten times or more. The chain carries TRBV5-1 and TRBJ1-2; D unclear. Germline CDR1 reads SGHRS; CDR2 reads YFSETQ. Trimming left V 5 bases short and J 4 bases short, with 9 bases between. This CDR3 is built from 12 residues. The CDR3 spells CASRQAGYGYTF. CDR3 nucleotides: TGCGCCAGCAGGCAGGCAGGCTATGGCTACACCTTC. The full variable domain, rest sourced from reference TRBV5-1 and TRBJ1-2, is KAGVTQTPRYLIKTRGQQVTLSCSPISGHRSVSWYQQTPGQGLQFLFEYFSETQRNKGNFPGRFSGRQFSNSRSEMNVSTLELGDSALYLCASRQAGYGYTFGSGTRLTVV.

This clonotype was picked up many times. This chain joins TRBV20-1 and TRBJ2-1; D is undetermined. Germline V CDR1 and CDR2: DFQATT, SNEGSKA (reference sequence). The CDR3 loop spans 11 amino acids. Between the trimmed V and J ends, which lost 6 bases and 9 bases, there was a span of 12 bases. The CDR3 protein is CSAPLVSEQFF. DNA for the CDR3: TGCAGTGCGCCGTTGGTGTCTGAGCAGTTCTTC.

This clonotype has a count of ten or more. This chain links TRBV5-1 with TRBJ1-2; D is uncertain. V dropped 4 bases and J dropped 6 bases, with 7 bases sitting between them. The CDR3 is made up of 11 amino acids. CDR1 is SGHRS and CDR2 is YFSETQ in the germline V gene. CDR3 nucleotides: TGCGCCAGCAGCCTACCTGATGGCTACACCTTC. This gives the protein CASSLPDGYTF.